Given below is one TCR beta chain in context. Its target antigen remains unknown. Per-base quality was not reported, and no clone a single base away is much larger than it. These data originate in a study of T cells in Graves' hyperthyroidism and ophthalmopathy (dated by TCRdb to 2018 to 2020). Concerning the study at large: Peripheral blood was sampled at the time of initial diagnosis, prior to any treatment. TCR V-J signatures able to tell the groups apart were searched for in a discovery cohort of 100 or so patients, of whom more than 40 had Graves' ophthalmopathy and around 56 had stable Graves' hyperthyroidism. Prospective prediction of ophthalmopathy was tested in an independent validation cohort of 18 hyperthyroidism patients and 15 to 17 patients who later progressed to ophthalmopathy. The 100 discovery patients were randomly split 7:3 into training and test sets. The study also compared thyroid tissue and blood T-cell repertoires from about 6 Graves' hyperthyroidism patients. After sampling, hyperthyroidism patients received methimazole starting at 30 mg daily, and ophthalmopathy patients received high-dose intravenous methylprednisolone. The paper reports TCR Vbeta CDR3 sequencing of fewer than 150 peripheral blood samples: approximately 41 ophthalmopathy, about 75 hyperthyroidism and 17 progressor patients. Overall study outcomes, separate from this receptor: A 13 V-J signature model separated ophthalmopathy from stable hyperthyroidism, with roughly 88% sensitivity and just under 84% specificity in cross-validation and 80%/75% in testing. No statistical method was used to set the sample size in advance, and investigators knew the group allocation. In validation, progression to ophthalmopathy was predicted by the model with roughly 69% sensitivity and under 85% specificity, a median of roughly six months before onset. Most expanded thyroid clonotypes (frequency above 0.001) were also found in blood, which suggests that blood repertoires may mirror thyroid immune responses.

CDR3 length: 14 amino acids, cysteine to phenylalanine. Only CDR3 DNA is held: 42 bases, read in frame from base 1. The CDR1 and CDR2 encoded by the germline V gene are ENHRY and SYGVKD. V is shortened by 6 bases, J by 1 base, and the region joining them spans 12 bases. Ophthalmopathy patients had moderately to severely active disease, with a Clinical Activity Score of 3 or more, a NOSPECS grade of 4 or more, and a disease duration of less than 3 months. Exclusion was applied to patients with uncontrolled infections, other autoimmune diseases, pregnancy or lactation. Diagnoses were based on clinical symptoms, serum thyroxine and TRAb, thyroid ultrasound and orbital computed tomography. PBMCs were separated from over 9 ml of fresh peripheral blood using Ficoll-Paque density gradient centrifugation. Total RNA was extracted with Trizol reagent, and quality was checked on an Agilent 2100 Bioanalyzer.

TCR beta CDR3 regions were amplified from RNA transcripts. The first round of RT-PCR for the TCR CDR3 was performed with the HTBI primer set and the Qiagen OneStep RT-PCR kit. Libraries were constructed in a second round of multiplex PCR, after which size selection and purification were performed. The libraries were sequenced on an Illumina HiSeq2000 using paired-end 100 bp reads. The original methods were these. SOAPnuke was used to process the raw data, with reads discarded if the reads contained adapters or uncalled bases, had a mean Phred below 15, or lacked an exact constant-primer or identifier match. COPE v1.2.5 was used to merge the high-quality paired reads, and each unique nucleotide sequence was defined as a clonotype. MiTCR v1.1 was used to align the clonotypes against IMGT TRBV, TRBD and TRBJ reference segments. The analysis included only V-J combinations with a frequency above 0.0001, which together covered about 99% of the repertoires. A TCS score was defined as the ratio between F50 (clonal expansion) and ExV (chaos), using BLOSUM62-based TCRdist between CDR3 peptides within each V-J. Welch's t-statistics and random forest reduced roughly 530 V-J features to roughly 13, which were used in a naive Bayes classifier (R e1071). TCRdb reran the public reads through fastp at Q25 and MiXCR, keeping productive beta chains. When rows share a CDR3 protein, they turn into one entry using the most common DNA and genes. The V and J calls follow TCRdb's processing rather than the paper's. The sample yields over 350,000 distinct CDR3 sequences; about a fifth were counted once. The top ten hold over 35% of the sample.

The source material was blood. The rearrangement joined TRBV10-3 to TRBJ1-1, with the D gene uncertain. The TCR comes from a man in his late teens or twenties with Graves' ophthalmopathy. The CDR3 loop reads CAIRLDGANTEAFF. The sequenced DNA is TGTGCCATCAGGCTGGACGGTGCGAACACTGAAGCTTTCTTT.